The next 22 T cell receptor beta chains were all read from a single sample in a study of a mutant IDH1 vaccine in newly diagnosed glioma. The assay was immunoSEQ multiplex PCR, and TCRdb's table has in-frame clones only and misses some. This table has just under 70,000 clones, 84% appearing once. Stated time point: week 35, safety follow-up. Every single dose of the vaccine, 300 ug of mutant IDH1 20-mer peptide, came with topical imiquimod. What these receptors recognize is not known. The source material was PBMCs, sampled from a glioma patient whose treatment included an IDH1 peptide vaccine. The origin of the receptors is a man younger than 35 with glioma.

This clone was observed a handful of times. The V gene is TRBV4-3, the J gene TRBJ1-2; no firm D call. With 0 bases removed from V and 2 bases from J, the gap between germline ends came to 10 bases. The CDR3 runs 15 residues. Germline V gives CDR1 LGHNA, CDR2 YSLEER. As DNA, the CDR3 is TGCGCCAGCAGCCAAGAAACCACAGCAAACTATGGCTACACCTTC. Protein product: CASSQETTANYGYTF.

This rearrangement joins TRBV10-3 to TRBJ1-1; D ambiguous. The CDR3 spans 14 residues. Germline V CDR1 and CDR2: ENHRY, SYGVKD. V lost 2 bases and J 0 bases, leaving 7 bases between the germline ends. In nucleotides, the CDR3 is TGTGCCATCAGTGAGCCGGAAGTGAACACTGAAGCTTTCTTT. Translated: CAISEPEVNTEAFF.

The rearrangement links TRBV6-1 to TRBJ2-2; TRBD1 matches at 12 bases. Losses at the gene ends were 8 bases for V and 5 bases for J; bases not matched to a gene: 6. CDR3 length: 15 amino acids. Germline CDR1 MNHNS, CDR2 SASEGT. CDR3 sequence reads: CASRGQGAATGELFF. In DNA, the CDR3 is TGTGCCAGCCGGGGACAGGGGGCAGCGACCGGGGAGCTGTTTTTT.

J is TRBJ2-5 and V is TRBV9; D remains unclear. Trimming stripped 0 bases from V and 3 bases from J, with 6 bases between. This CDR3 is 13 amino acids long. Looked up from germline, CDR1 is SGDLS and CDR2 is YYNGEE. CDR3 in DNA: TGTGCCAGCAGCGTAGGTGCTGAAGAGACCCAGTACTTC. This sequence encodes CASSVGAEETQYF.

This chain uses TRBV30 with TRBJ2-7; no clear D. The CDR3 totals 14 residues. Germline V gives CDR1 GTSNPN, CDR2 SVGIG (reference sequence). Trimming took off 1 base at V and 0 bases at J, with 10 bases between the two ends. Here the CDR3 DNA reads TGTGCCTGGAGTGGGGCAGGAAGCTCCTACGAGCAGTACTTC. Its translation is CAWSGAGSSYEQYF.

The chain couples TRBV28 to TRBJ1-1; a possible D gene is TRBD1 (5 bases). The V and J ends lost 6 bases and 1 base respectively, with 18 bases between them. The V gene's germline CDR1 is MDHEN and CDR2 SYDVKM. The CDR3 spans 16 residues. For the CDR3, the DNA is TGTGCCAGCAGCCTGGGGGGATCTGGATCGAACACTGAAGCTTTCTTT. Protein sequence: CASSLGGSGSNTEAFF. Drawing the rest from reference TRBV28 and TRBJ1-1, the complete variable domain is DVKVTQSSRYLVKRTGEKVFLECVQDMDHENMFWYRQDPGLGLRLIYFSYDVKMKEKGDIPEGYSVSREKKERFSLILESASTNQTSMYLCASSLGGSGSNTEAFFGQGTRLTVV.

A few counts support this clone. The CDR3 here is CASRGRSSYEQYF. CDR3 nucleotides: TGTGCCAGCAGGGGGAGGAGCTCCTACGAGCAGTACTTC. This chain connects TRBV6-1 to TRBJ2-7; tentatively, D is TRBD2 (6 bases). The length of the CDR3 is 13 residues. The V gene's germline CDR1 is MNHNS and CDR2 SASEGT. The V end was cut by 6 bases, the J end by 0 bases, with 9 bases between.

J is TRBJ1-1 and V is TRBV19; the D is unclear. CDR3 size: 13 residues. In germline, CDR1 is LNHDA, CDR2 SQIVND (reference sequence). V was pared by 3 bases and J by 3 bases, with 8 bases between. The DNA of the CDR3 is TGTGCCAGTAGTATGGGTAGTTACACTGAAGCTTTCTTT. Its translation: CASSMGSYTEAFF. Combining the CDR3 with reference TRBV19 and TRBJ1-1 gives the whole variable domain DGGITQSPKYLFRKEGQNVTLSCEQNLNHDAMYWYRQDPGQGLRLIYYSQIVNDFQKGDIAEGYSVSREKKESFPLTVTSAQKNPTAFYLCASSMGSYTEAFFGQGTRLTVV.

In its sample, this clone was seen once. CDR3 region: CARPGAENYGYTF. DNA of the CDR3: TGTGCCAGACCCGGGGCTGAGAACTATGGCTACACCTTC. J is TRBJ1-2 and V is TRBV9; perhaps TRBD1 as D (5 bases). Looked up from germline, CDR1 is SGDLS and CDR2 is YYNGEE. The CDR3 is 13 amino acids. V was trimmed by 8 bases and J by 2 bases, leaving 13 bases between them.

This clone was counted a single time. This chain connects TRBV19 to TRBJ1-1; TRBD1 agrees at 9 bases. V was clipped by 5 bases and J by 6 bases; unmatched bases: 10. The length of the CDR3 is 15 residues. Per the germline V gene, CDR1 is LNHDA and CDR2 is SQIVND (reference sequence). The CDR3 DNA reads as TGTGCCAGTAGTGCACGCTTACAGGGGGCAGCTGAAGCTTTCTTT. It specifies CASSARLQGAAEAFF.

This clone was counted a few times. Other DNA variants within this sample encode the same CDR3. The chain joins TRBV19 to TRBJ1-1; D remains unclear. This CDR3 has 12 residues. Germline V gene data show CDR1 as LNHDA and CDR2 as SQIVND (reference sequence). V gave up 3 bases and J gave up 1 base, with 3 bases separating them. The CDR3 DNA is TGTGCCAGTAGTATTGGGAACACTGAAGCTTTCTTT. Residues: CASSIGNTEAFF. The variable domain in full, completed from reference TRBV19 and TRBJ1-1, reads DGGITQSPKYLFRKEGQNVTLSCEQNLNHDAMYWYRQDPGQGLRLIYYSQIVNDFQKGDIAEGYSVSREKKESFPLTVTSAQKNPTAFYLCASSIGNTEAFFGQGTRLTVV.

The V and J genes are TRBV19 and TRBJ1-2, with no clear D. Germline V gene lookup returns CDR1 LNHDA and CDR2 SQIVND (reference sequence). CDR3 length: 16 amino acids. V was shortened by 2 bases and J by 3 bases, with 16 bases between the two germline ends. The CDR3 region is CASSISGRNKYYGYTF. The CDR3 DNA sequence: TGTGCCAGTAGTATATCCGGCAGAAACAAGTACTATGGCTACACCTTC.

The chain joins TRBV5-6 to TRBJ1-3, with D possibly TRBD1 on 5 matching bases. Per the germline V gene, CDR1 is SGHDT and CDR2 is YYEEEE. The CDR3 runs 14 residues. V lost 4 bases and J lost 0, with 8 bases in between. The CDR3 here is CASSRQGSGNTIYF. CDR3 DNA: TGTGCCAGCAGCCGCCAGGGCTCTGGAAACACCATATATTTT.

The chain links TRBV21-1 to TRBJ1-1; the table's D call, TRBD1, was not checked against the DNA. TRBV21-1 is a known pseudogene. There are 16 residues in the CDR3. The CDR3 loop reads CASSKEVHRETTEAFF. Here the CDR3 DNA reads TGTGCCAGCAGCAAAGAGGTGCACAGGGAGACCACTGAAGCTTTCTTT.

The rearrangement uses TRBV7-9 and TRBJ2-1; D is unresolved. There are 13 residues in the CDR3. The germline CDR1 and CDR2 sequences are SEHNR and FQNEAQ (reference sequence). The V end lost 6 bases, the J end lost 9 bases, and 15 bases lay between the germline ends. CDR3 coding DNA: TGTGCCAGCAGTCTAGGGTCCGGCCCTGAGCAGTTCTTC. Protein product: CASSLGSGPEQFF.

This clone was recorded only once. The chain combines TRBV5-1 with TRBJ2-5; a possible D gene is TRBD2 (5 bases). Germline V gene sequence: CDR1 SGHRS, CDR2 YFSETQ. Trimming took off 4 bases at V and 4 bases at J, with 8 bases between the two ends. This CDR3 contains 12 residues. The CDR3 region is CASSVEGETQYF. The CDR3 nucleotides read TGCGCCAGCAGCGTAGAGGGAGAGACCCAGTACTTC.

This chain uses TRBV30 with TRBJ1-1, with 8 bases matching TRBD1. Trimming removed 2 bases from V and 4 bases from J; junction bases left unmatched: 6. CDR3 length equals 14 residues. CDR1 GTSNPN and CDR2 SVGIG come from the germline V gene (reference sequence). The CDR3 DNA sequence: TGTGCCTGGAGTAGTCAGGGGGCGGCCACTGAAGCTTTCTTT. This codes for CAWSSQGAATEAFF.

J is TRBJ1-2 and V is TRBV5-5, with a weak D call TRBD1 (5 bases). This CDR3 is built from 15 residues. Per the germline V gene, CDR1 is SGHKS and CDR2 is YYEKEE (reference sequence). V gave up 2 bases and J gave up 3 bases, with 14 bases separating them. CDR3: CASSFTGNLDYGYTF. CDR3 coding DNA: TGTGCCAGCAGCTTTACAGGAAACCTTGACTATGGCTACACCTTC. Combining the CDR3 with reference TRBV5-5 and TRBJ1-2 gives the whole variable domain DAGVTQSPTHLIKTRGQQVTLRCSPISGHKSVSWYQQVLGQGPQFIFQYYEKEERGRGNFPDRFSARQFPNYSSELNVNALLLGDSALYLCASSFTGNLDYGYTFGSGTRLTVV.

This sequence joins TRBV6-5 and TRBJ2-7, with D maybe TRBD2 (6 bases). Germline V CDR1 and CDR2: MNHEY, SVGAGI. The CDR3 runs 14 residues. V shed 6 bases and J shed 0 bases, with 12 bases lying between them. The chain's CDR3 is CASSLTAGSYEQYF. CDR3 bases: TGTGCCAGCAGCTTGACAGCGGGCTCCTACGAGCAGTACTTC.

The gene calls are TRBV19 and TRBJ1-5, with a tentative D call TRBD1 (6 bases). The CDR3 is 17 residues long. Germline loops: CDR1 LNHDA, CDR2 SQIVND (reference sequence). Trimming cost V 1 base and J 2 bases, with 15 bases left between them. CDR3 DNA sequence: TGTGCCAGTAGTATAGGGAAGGGGGGGGCTGGCAATCAGCCCCAGCATTTT. It encodes CASSIGKGGAGNQPQHF.

This chain joins TRBV7-9 and TRBJ1-3; D is uncertain. V lost 5 bases to trimming and J lost 0 bases, with 11 bases between them. Germline V CDR1 and CDR2: SEHNR, FQNEAQ (reference sequence). The length of the CDR3 is 15 residues. The DNA for the CDR3 is TGTGCCAGCAGCCACTCACAGAACTCTGGAAACACCATATATTTT. Its protein is CASSHSQNSGNTIYF.

This clone was detected a few times. This rearrangement joins TRBV29-1 to TRBJ2-7; D gene uncertain. Per the germline V gene, CDR1 is SQVTM and CDR2 is ANQGSEA. CDR3 size: 13 residues. Trimming removed 4 bases at V and 1 base at J, with 11 bases between. CDR3 nucleotides: TGCAGCGTTGTTTGTGACGGATCCTACGAGCAGTACTTC. Protein product: CSVVCDGSYEQYF.